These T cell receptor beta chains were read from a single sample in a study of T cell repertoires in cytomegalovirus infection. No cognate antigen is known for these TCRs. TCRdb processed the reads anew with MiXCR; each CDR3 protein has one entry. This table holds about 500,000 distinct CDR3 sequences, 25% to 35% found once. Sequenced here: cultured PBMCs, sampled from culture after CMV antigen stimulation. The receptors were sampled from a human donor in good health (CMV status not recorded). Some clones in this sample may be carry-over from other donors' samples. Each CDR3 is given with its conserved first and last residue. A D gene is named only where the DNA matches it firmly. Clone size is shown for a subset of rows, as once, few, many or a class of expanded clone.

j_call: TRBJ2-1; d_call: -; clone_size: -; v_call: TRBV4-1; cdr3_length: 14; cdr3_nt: TGCGCCAGCAGCCAACCAAGACAGTCTAGAGAGCAGTTCTTC; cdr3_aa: CASSQPRQSREQFF
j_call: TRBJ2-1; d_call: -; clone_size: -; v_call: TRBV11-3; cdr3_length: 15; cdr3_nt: TGTGCCAGCAGCTCTTTATCGGGGACCTACAATGAGCAGTTCTTC; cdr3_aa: CASSSLSGTYNEQFF
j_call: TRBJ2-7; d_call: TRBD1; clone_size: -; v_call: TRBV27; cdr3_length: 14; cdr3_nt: TGTGCCAGCCCCGGGACAGGGGACTACTACGAGCAGTACTTC; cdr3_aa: CASPGTGDYYEQYF
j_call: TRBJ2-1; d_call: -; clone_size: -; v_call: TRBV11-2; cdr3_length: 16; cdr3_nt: TGTGCCAGCAGCGCCAGACTAGTCGACTCCTACAATGAGCAGTTCTTC; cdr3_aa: CASSARLVDSYNEQFF
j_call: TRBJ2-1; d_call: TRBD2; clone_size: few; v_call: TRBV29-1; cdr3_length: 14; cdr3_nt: TGCAGCGTCCCGTGGGGCGGGAGGTTGGATGAGCAGTTCTTC; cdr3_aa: CSVPWGGRLDEQFF
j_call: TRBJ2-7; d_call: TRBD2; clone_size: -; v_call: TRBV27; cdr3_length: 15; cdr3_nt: TGTGCCAGCAGGGGTCCTAGCGGGAGGTATGTTGGGCAGTACTTC; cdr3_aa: CASRGPSGRYVGQYF
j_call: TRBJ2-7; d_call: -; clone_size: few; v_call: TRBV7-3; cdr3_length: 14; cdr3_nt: TGTGCCAGCAGCACCTCGGGTGCCGTCGGGGAGCAGTACTTC; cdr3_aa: CASSTSGAVGEQYF
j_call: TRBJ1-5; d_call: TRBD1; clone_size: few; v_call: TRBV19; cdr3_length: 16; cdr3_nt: TGTGCCAGTAGTATAGTCGCAGGGACAGGAAATCAGCCCCAGCATTTT; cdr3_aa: CASSIVAGTGNQPQHF
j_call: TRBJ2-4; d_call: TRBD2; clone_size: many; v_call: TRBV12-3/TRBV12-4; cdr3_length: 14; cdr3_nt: TGTGCCAGCAGTTCACAGCGGGATCAAAACATTCAGTACTTC; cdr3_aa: CASSSQRDQNIQYF
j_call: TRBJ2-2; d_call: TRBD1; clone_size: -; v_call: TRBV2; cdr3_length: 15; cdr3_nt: TGTGCCAGCAGTGATGACAGGGTCAACACCGGGGAGCTGTTTTTT; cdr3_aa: CASSDDRVNTGELFF
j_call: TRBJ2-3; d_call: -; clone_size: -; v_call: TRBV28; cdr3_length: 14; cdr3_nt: TGTGCCAGCACCCCGGAGGGGTTCACAGATACGCAGTATTTT; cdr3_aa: CASTPEGFTDTQYF
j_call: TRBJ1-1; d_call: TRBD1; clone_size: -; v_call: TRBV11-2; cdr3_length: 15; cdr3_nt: TGTGCCAGCAGCATTTCTCAGGGGGCGGGCACTGAAGCTTTCTTT; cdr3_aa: CASSISQGAGTEAFF
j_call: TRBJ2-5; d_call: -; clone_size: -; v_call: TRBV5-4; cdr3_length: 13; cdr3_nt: TGTGCCAGCCAGGGGACCTACCAAGAGACCCAGTACTTC; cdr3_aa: CASQGTYQETQYF
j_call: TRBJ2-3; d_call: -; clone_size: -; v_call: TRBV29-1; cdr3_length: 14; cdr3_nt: TGCAGCGTCCTGGGACATTTTAGCACAGATACGCAGTATTTT; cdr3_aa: CSVLGHFSTDTQYF
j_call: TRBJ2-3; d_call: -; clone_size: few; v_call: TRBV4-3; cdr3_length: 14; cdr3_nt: TGCGCCAGCAGCCAAGAGACCTACACAGATACGCAGTATTTT; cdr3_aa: CASSQETYTDTQYF
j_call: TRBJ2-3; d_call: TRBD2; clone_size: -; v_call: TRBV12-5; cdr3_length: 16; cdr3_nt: TGTGCTAGTGGTTTGGTACGGGACGGGAGGACGGATACGCAGTATTTT; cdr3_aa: CASGLVRDGRTDTQYF
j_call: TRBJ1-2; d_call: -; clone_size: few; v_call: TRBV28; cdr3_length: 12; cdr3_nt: TGTGCCAGCAGCCCTAGCCACTATGGCTACACCTTC; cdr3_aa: CASSPSHYGYTF
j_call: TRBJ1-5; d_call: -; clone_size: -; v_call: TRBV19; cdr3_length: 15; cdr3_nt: TGTGCCAGTACCGGATGGGGAGATAGCAATCAGCCCCAGCATTTT; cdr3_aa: CASTGWGDSNQPQHF
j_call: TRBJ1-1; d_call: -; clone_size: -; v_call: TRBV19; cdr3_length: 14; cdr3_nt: TGTGCCAGTAGTATAGATTCAGTGAACACTGAAGCTTTCTTT; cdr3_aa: CASSIDSVNTEAFF
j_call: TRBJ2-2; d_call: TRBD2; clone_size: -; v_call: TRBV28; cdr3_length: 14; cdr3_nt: TGTGCCAGCAGTTGGACTAGACCCACCGGGGAGCTGTTTTTT; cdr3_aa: CASSWTRPTGELFF
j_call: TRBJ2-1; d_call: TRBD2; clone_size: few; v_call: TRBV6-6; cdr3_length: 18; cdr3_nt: TGTGCCAGCAGTTCCTCTAGCGGGGCCCGTCTATCCTACAATGAGCAGTTCTTC; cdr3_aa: CASSSSSGARLSYNEQFF
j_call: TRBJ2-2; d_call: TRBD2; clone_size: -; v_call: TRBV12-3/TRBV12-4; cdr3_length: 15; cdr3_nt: TGTGCCAGCAGTTTTAGCGGGGCAAACTCCGGGGAGCTGTTTTTT; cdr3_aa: CASSFSGANSGELFF
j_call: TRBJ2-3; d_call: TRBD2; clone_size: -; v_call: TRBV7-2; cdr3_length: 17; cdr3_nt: TGTGCCAGCAGCTCGGGACTAGCGGGAAGTTCCCGAGATACGCAGTATTTT; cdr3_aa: CASSSGLAGSSRDTQYF
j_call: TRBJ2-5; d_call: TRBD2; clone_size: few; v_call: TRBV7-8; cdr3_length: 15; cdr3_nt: TGTGCCAGCAGCTTTCGGGCGGGAGGTAAAGAGACCCAGTACTTC; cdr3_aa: CASSFRAGGKETQYF
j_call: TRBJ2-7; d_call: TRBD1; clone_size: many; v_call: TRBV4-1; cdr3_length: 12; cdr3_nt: TGCGCCAGCAGCCAGACAGGGGTTGAGCAGTACTTC; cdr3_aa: CASSQTGVEQYF
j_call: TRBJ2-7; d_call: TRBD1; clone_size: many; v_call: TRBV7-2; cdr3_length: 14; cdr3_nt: TGTGCCAGCGGCTCCGGGACAGGGGGCTACGAGCAGTACTTC; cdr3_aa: CASGSGTGGYEQYF